This record looks at one TCR beta chain sequence and its context. It was with unique molecular identifiers that the TCRbeta library was prepared. TCRdb called the PCR reads again in MiXCR, with one record for every CDR3 protein. In the table there are 250,000 to 300,000 distinct CDR3 sequences, more than 8% of which are singletons. The data were obtained in a study of T-cell reconstitution after alpha-beta-depleted transplantation in children. The receptor's source is a human donor who donated a stem cell graft to a child with SCID. Sequencing used PBMCs from the stem cell graft donor, obtained from the stem cell graft.

The CDR3: CASSQDHSGQGYEQYF. CDR3 nucleotide sequence: TGCGCCAGCAGCCAAGATCATTCGGGACAGGGGTACGAGCAGTACTTC. The V gene is TRBV4-1, the J gene TRBJ2-7; 10 positions match TRBD1. The CDR3 covers 16 residues. Germline assignment: CDR1 MGHRA and CDR2 YSYEKL. The V and J ends lost 0 bases and 4 bases, in that order; junction bases with no gene match: 6.